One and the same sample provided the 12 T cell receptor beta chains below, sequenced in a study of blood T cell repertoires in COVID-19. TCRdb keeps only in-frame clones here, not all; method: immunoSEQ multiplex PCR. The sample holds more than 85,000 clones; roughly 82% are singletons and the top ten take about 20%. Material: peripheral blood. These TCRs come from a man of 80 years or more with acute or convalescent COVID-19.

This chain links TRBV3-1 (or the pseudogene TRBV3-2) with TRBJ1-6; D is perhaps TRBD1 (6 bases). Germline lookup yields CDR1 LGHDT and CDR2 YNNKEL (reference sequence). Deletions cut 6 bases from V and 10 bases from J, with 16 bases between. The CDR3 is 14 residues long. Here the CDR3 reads CASSSGVVGSPLHF. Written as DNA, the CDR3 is TGTGCCAGCAGTTCAGGGGTAGTCGGATCACCCCTCCACTTT.

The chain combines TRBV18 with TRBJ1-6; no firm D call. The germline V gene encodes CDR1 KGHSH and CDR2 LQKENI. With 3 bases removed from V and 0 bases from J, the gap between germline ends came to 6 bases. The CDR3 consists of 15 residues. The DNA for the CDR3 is TGTGCCAGCTCACCGCGGAGCTCCTATAATTCACCCCTCCACTTT. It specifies CASSPRSSYNSPLHF.

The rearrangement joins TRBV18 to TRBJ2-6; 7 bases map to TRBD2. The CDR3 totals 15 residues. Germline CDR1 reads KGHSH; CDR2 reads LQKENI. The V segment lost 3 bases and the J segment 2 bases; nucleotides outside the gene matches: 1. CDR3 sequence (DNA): TGTGCCAGCTCACCGGGAGGGACTGGGGCCAACGTCCTGACTTTC. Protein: CASSPGGTGANVLTF.

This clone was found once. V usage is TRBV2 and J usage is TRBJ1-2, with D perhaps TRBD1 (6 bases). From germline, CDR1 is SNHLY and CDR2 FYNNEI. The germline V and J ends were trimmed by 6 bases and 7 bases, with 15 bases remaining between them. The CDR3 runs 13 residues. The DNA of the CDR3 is TGTGCCAGCAGCCGCGAGGGAGGGGGTGGCTACACCTTC. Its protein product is CASSREGGGGYTF.

CDR3 region: CASSQGSGRAAETQYF. The DNA of the CDR3 is TGTGCCAGCAGCCAAGGAAGCGGGAGGGCCGCCGAGACCCAGTACTTC. This chain uses TRBV3-1 (or the pseudogene TRBV3-2) with TRBJ2-5; 10 bases match TRBD2. The junction had 7 bases not matched to a gene; V was cut back by 1 base and J by 5 bases. The CDR3 is made up of 16 amino acids. The germline V gene encodes CDR1 LGHDT and CDR2 YNNKEL (reference sequence).

CDR3 in amino acids: CASSIGTGGRAKNIQYF. In DNA, the CDR3 is TGTGCCAGTAGTATAGGAACAGGGGGAAGAGCCAAAAACATTCAGTACTTC. This rearrangement joins TRBV19 to TRBJ2-4; 8 bases are a match to TRBD1. The CDR3 loop spans 17 amino acids. With 1 base clipped from V and 0 bases from J, the junction kept 5 bases outside the gene matches. Germline V gene sequence: CDR1 LNHDA, CDR2 SQIVND (reference sequence).

The CDR3 spells CASNSGGTSTDTQYF. The CDR3 coding sequence is TGTGCCAGCAACTCGGGAGGGACTAGCACAGATACGCAGTATTTT. The genes are TRBV7-2 and TRBJ2-3; 8 positions agree with TRBD2. Germline loops: CDR1 SGHTA, CDR2 FQGNSA. V was pared by 7 bases and J by 0 bases, with 6 bases of the junction left unmatched. CDR3 size: 15 residues.

The CDR3 DNA sequence: TGCGCCAGCAGTGCCTCGGTAGCGGGAGGGCTGGACAATGAGCAGTTCTTC. Translated, it gives CASSASVAGGLDNEQFF. This chain links TRBV10-1 with TRBJ2-1; TRBD2 matches at 11 bases. Trimming at V came to 4 bases and at J to 5 bases, leaving 10 bases not matched to a gene. CDR1 is WNHNN, CDR2 SYGVQD, per germline (reference sequence). The CDR3 spans 17 residues.

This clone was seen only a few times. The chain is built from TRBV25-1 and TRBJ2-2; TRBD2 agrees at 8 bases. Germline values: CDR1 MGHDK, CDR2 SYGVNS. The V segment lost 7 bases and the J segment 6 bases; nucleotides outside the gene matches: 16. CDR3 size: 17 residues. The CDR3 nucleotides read TGTGCCAGCACCCCCTGGGGGACGGCCGGGAGGGCCGGGGAGCTGTTTTTT. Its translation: CASTPWGTAGRAGELFF.

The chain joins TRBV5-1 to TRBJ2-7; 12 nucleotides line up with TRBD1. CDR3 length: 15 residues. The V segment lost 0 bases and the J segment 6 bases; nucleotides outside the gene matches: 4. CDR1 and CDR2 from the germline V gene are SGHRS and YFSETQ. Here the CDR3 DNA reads TGCGCCAGCAGCTTGGAGGGACAGGGGGCTTCCGAGCAGTACTTC. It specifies CASSLEGQGASEQYF.

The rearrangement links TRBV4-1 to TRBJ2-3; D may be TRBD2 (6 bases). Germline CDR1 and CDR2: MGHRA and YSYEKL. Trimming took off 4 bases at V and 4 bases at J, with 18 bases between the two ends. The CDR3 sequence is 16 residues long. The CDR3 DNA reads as TGCGCCAGCAGCCCCGTGGGCGCTAGCGAGGCAGATACGCAGTATTTT. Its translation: CASSPVGASEADTQYF.

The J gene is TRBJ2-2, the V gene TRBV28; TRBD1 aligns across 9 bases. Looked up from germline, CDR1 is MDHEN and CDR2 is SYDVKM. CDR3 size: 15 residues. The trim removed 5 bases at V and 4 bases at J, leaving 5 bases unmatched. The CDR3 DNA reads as TGTGCCAGCAGTACAGGGGGCGCAGGCACCGGGGAGCTGTTTTTT. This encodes CASSTGGAGTGELFF. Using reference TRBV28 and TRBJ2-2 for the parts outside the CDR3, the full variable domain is DVKVTQSSRYLVKRTGEKVFLECVQDMDHENMFWYRQDPGLGLRLIYFSYDVKMKEKGDIPEGYSVSREKKERFSLILESASTNQTSMYLCASSTGGAGTGELFFGEGSRLTVL.